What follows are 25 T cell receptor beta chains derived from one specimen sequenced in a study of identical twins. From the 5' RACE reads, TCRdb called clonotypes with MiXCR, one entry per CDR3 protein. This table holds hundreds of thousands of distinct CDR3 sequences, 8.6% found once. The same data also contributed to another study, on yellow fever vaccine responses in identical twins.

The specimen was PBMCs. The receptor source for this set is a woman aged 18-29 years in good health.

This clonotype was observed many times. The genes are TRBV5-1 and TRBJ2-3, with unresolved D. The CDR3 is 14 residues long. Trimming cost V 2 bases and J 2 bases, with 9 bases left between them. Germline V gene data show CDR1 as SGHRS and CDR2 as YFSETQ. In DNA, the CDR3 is TGCGCCAGCAGCTTAGTTGTGTTCACAGATACGCAGTATTTT. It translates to CASSLVVFTDTQYF.

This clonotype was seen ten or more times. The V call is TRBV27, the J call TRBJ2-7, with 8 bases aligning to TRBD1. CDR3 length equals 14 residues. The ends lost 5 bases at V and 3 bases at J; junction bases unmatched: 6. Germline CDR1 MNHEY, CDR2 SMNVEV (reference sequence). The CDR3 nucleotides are TGTGCCAGCAGTCCAAGACAGGGGATCTACGAGCAGTACTTC. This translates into CASSPRQGIYEQYF.

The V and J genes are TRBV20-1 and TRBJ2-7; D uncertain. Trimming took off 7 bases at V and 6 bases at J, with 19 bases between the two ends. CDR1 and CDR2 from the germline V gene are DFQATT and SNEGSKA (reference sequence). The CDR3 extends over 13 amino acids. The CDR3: CSVWAALSREQYF. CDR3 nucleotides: TGCAGTGTTTGGGCGGCCCTATCTCGCGAGCAGTACTTC.

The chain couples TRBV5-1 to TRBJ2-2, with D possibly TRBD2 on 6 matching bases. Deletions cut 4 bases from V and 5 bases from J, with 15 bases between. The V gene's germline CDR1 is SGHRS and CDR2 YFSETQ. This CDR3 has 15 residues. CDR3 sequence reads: CASSIGGGETGELFF. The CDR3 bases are TGCGCCAGCAGCATCGGGGGAGGAGAGACCGGGGAGCTGTTTTTT.

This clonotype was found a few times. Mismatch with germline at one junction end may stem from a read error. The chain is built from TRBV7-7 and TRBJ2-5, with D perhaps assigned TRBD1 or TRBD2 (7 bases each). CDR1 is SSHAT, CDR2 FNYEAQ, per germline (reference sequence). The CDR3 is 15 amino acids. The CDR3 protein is CASSAQGGPMETQYF. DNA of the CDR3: TGTGCTAGCAGCGCCCAGGGGGGGCCCATGGAGACCCAGTACTTC.

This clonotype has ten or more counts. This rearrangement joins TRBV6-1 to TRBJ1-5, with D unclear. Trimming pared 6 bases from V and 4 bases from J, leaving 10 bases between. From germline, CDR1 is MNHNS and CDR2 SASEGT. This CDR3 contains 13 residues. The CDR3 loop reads CASRPWENQPQHF. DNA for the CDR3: TGTGCCAGCAGGCCTTGGGAGAATCAGCCCCAGCATTTT.

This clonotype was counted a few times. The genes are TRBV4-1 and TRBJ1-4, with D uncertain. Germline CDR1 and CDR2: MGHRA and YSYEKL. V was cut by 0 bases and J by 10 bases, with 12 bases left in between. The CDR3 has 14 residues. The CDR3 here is CASSQDREIAKLFF. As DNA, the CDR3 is TGCGCCAGCAGCCAAGATAGGGAGATAGCAAAACTGTTTTTT.

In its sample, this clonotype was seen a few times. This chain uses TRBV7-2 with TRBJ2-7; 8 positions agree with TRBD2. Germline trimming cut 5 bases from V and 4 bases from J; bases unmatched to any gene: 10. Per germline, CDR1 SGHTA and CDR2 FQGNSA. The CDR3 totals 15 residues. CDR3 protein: CASSHGGGRRYEQYF. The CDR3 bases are TGTGCCAGCAGCCACGGGGGGGGGAGGAGGTACGAGCAGTACTTC.

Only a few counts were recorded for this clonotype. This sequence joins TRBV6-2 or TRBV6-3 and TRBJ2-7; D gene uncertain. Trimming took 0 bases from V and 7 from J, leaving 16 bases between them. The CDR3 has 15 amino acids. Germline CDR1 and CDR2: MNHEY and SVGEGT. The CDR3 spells CASSYSRLAPQEQYF. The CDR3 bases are TGTGCCAGCAGTTACTCGAGGTTGGCGCCGCAGGAGCAGTACTTC.

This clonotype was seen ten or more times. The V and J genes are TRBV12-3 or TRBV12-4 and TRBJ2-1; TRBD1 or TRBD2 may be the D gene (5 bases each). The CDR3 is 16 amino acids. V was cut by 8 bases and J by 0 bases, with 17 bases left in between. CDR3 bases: TGTGCCAGCGAACAAACCGGGACCAGCTCCTACAATGAGCAGTTCTTC. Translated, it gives CASEQTGTSSYNEQFF.

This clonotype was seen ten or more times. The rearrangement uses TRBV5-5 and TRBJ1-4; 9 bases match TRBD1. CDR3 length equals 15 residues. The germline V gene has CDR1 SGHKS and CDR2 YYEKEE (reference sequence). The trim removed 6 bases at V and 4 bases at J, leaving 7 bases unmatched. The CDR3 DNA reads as TGTGCCAGCAACCCCGGGACAGGGCTTAATGAAAAACTGTTTTTT. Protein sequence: CASNPGTGLNEKLFF.

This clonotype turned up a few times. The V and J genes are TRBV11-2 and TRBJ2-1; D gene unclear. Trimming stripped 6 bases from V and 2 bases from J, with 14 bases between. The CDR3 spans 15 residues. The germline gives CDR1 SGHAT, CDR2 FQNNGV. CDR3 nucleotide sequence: TGTGCCAGCAGAAAGTCTAGAGTAGCCTACAATGAGCAGTTCTTC. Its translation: CASRKSRVAYNEQFF.

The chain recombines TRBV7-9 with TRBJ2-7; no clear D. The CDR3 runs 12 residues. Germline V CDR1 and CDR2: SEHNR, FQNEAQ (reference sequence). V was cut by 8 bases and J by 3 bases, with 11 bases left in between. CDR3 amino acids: CASCIGNYEQYF. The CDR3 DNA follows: TGTGCCAGCTGTATAGGGAACTACGAGCAGTACTTC.

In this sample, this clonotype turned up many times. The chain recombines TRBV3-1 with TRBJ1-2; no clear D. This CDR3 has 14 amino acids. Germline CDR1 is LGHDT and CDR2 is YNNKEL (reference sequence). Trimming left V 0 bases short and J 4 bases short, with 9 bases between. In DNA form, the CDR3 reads TGTGCCAGCAGCCAAGAGCCCAGTGTCTATGGCTACACCTTC. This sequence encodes CASSQEPSVYGYTF.

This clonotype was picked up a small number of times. The CDR3 spells CATTEQGPSYEQYF. The DNA for the CDR3 is TGTGCCACTACTGAACAGGGACCCTCCTACGAGCAGTACTTC. The V gene is TRBV6-2 or TRBV6-3, the J gene TRBJ2-7; D perhaps matches TRBD1 (6 bases). Germline CDR1 MNHEY, CDR2 SVGEGT. Trimming cost V 10 bases and J 0 bases, with 16 bases left between them. There are 14 residues in the CDR3.

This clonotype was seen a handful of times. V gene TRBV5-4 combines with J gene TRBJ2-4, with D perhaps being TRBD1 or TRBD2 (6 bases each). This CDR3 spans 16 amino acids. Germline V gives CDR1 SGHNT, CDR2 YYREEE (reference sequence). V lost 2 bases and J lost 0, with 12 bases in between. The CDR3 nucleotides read TGTGCCAGCAGCTTAGAGGGGGGAGGAGCCAAAAACATTCAGTACTTC. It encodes CASSLEGGGAKNIQYF.

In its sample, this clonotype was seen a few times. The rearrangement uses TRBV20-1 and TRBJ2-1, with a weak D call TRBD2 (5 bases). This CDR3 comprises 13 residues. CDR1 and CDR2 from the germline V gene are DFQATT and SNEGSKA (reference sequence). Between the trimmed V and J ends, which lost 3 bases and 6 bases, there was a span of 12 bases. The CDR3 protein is CSASSANVNEQFF. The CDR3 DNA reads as TGCAGTGCTAGTAGCGCAAACGTCAATGAGCAGTTCTTC.

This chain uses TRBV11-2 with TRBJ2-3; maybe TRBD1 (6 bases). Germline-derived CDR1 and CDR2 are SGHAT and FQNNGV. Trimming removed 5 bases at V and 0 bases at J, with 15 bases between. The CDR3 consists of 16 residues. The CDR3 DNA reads TGTGCCAGCAGCCTCGGACGGGACATAAGCACAGATACGCAGTATTTT. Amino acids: CASSLGRDISTDTQYF.

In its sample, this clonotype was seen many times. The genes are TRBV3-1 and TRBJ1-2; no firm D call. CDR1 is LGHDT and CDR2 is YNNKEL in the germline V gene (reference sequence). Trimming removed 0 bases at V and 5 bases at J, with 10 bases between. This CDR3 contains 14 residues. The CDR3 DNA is TGTGCCAGCAGCCAAGATTTAGGAGAATATGGCTACACCTTC. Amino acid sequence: CASSQDLGEYGYTF.

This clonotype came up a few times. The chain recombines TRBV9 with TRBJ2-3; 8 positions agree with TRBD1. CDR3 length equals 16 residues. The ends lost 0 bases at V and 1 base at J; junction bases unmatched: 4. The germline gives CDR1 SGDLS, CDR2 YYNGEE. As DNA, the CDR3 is TGTGCCAGCAGCGTAGACCCCAGGGGGCGCACAGATACGCAGTATTTT. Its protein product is CASSVDPRGRTDTQYF.

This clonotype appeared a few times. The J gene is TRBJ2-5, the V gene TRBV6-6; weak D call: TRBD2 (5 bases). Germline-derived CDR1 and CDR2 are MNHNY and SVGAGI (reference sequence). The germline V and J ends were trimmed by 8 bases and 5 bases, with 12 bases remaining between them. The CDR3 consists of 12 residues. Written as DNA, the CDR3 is TGTGCCAGCTACTCTCCTAGCGAGACCCAGTACTTC. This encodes CASYSPSETQYF.

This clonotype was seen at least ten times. The CDR3: CAIRQGHSGPDTQYF. Here the CDR3 DNA reads TGTGCCATCAGGCAGGGACACTCTGGCCCAGATACGCAGTATTTT. This chain joins TRBV10-3 and TRBJ2-3, with D maybe TRBD1 (6 bases). Germline values: CDR1 ENHRY, CDR2 SYGVKD. V dropped 6 bases and J dropped 4 bases, with 17 bases sitting between them. CDR3 length equals 15 residues.

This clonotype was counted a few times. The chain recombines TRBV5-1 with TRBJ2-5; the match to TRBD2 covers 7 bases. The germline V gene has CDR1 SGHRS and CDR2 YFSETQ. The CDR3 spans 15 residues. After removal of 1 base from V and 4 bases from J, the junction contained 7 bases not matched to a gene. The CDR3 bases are TGCGCCAGCAGCTTGTGGGGGGGGAGTGGAGAGACCCAGTACTTC. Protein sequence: CASSLWGGSGETQYF.

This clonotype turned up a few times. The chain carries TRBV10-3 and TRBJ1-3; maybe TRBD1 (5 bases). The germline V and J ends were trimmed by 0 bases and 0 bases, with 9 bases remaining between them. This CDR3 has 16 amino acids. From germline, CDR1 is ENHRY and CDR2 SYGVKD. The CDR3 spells CAISESGRASGNTIYF. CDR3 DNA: TGTGCCATCAGTGAGTCGGGCAGGGCCTCTGGAAACACCATATATTTT.

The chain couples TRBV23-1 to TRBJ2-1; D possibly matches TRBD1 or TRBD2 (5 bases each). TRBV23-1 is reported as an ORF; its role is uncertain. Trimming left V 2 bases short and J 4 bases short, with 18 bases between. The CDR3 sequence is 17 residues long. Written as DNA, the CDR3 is TGCGCCAGCAGTCAACCCCATTTGGGGGAGAATTACAATGAGCAGTTCTTC. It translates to CASSQPHLGENYNEQFF.